These T cell receptor beta chains were read from a single sample in a study of blood T cell repertoires in COVID-19. TCRdb's copy holds only in-frame clones and misses some; the assay was immunoSEQ multiplex PCR. The top ten clones hold over 4.5% of a sample with approximately 190,000 clones, approximately 84% of them seen once. The sequencing sample was made of peripheral blood. The receptors stem from a man at least 80 years old with acute or convalescent COVID-19. Each CDR3 is given with its conserved first and last residue. The order of the fields is D gene, J gene, V gene, clone size, CDR3 protein, CDR3 DNA. The D gene is left open where the match is weak. Expanded clones are given a class, and other clones once, few, many or no size at all.

NA TRBJ1-1 TRBV28 NA CAAGGPQGTEAFF TGTGCCGCCGGGGGGCCCCAGGGGACTGAAGCTTTCTTT
NA TRBJ2-5 TRBV28 NA CASSSNREGETQYF TGTGCCAGCAGTTCCAACAGGGAAGGAGAGACCCAGTACTTC
TRBD1 TRBJ1-1 TRBV28 NA CASSDRGRVEAFF TGTGCCAGCAGTGACAGGGGGCGGGTTGAAGCTTTCTTT
NA TRBJ2-7 TRBV7-9 NA CASSPLDSSYEQYF TGTGCCAGCAGCCCTCTAGACAGCTCCTACGAGCAGTACTTC
TRBD1 TRBJ2-7 TRBV28 NA CASSLSPGQGIYEQYF TGTGCCAGCAGTTTATCCCCGGGACAGGGTATTTACGAGCAGTACTTC
NA TRBJ2-7 TRBV11-2 NA CASSLDQSGQYYEQYF TGTGCCAGCAGCTTAGATCAAAGCGGGCAGTACTACGAGCAGTACTTC
NA TRBJ2-3 TRBV7-2 NA CASSLSPTDTQYF TGTGCCAGCAGCTTAAGCCCCACAGATACGCAGTATTTT
NA TRBJ2-1 TRBV5-1 NA CASSLVATGEYEQFF TGCGCCAGCAGCTTGGTCGCGACAGGCGAGTATGAGCAGTTCTTC
TRBD1 TRBJ2-7 TRBV28 NA CASSFPGQGYEQYF TGTGCCAGCAGTTTCCCTGGACAGGGCTACGAGCAGTACTTC
TRBD1 TRBJ2-7 TRBV28 NA CASTPSDRSYEQYF TGTGCCAGCACTCCTTCGGACAGGTCCTACGAGCAGTACTTC
TRBD2 TRBJ2-5 TRBV18 NA CASSPRGLARETQYF TGTGCCAGCTCACCAAGGGGACTAGCGAGAGAGACCCAGTACTTC
TRBD2 TRBJ2-1 TRBV7-7 NA CASSLGTSGTNEQFF TGTGCCAGCAGCCTCGGGACTAGCGGGACCAATGAGCAGTTCTTC
NA TRBJ1-3 TRBV27 NA CASSPTGGRNTIYF TGTGCCAGCAGTCCTACTGGAGGAAGAAACACCATATATTTT
TRBD2 TRBJ2-2 TRBV3-1/TRBV3-2 NA CASSPLAGDTGELFF TGTGCCAGCAGCCCACTAGCGGGGGACACCGGGGAGCTGTTTTTT
TRBD1 TRBJ2-7 TRBV28 NA CASSQITPGQGAYEQYF TGTGCCAGCAGCCAAATTACACCGGGACAGGGGGCCTACGAGCAGTACTTC
TRBD2 TRBJ2-5 TRBV11-2 NA CASSSGIHQETQYF TGTGCCAGCAGCAGCGGGATCCACCAAGAGACCCAGTACTTC
TRBD1 TRBJ1-1 TRBV18 NA CASSPQRDREAFF TGTGCCAGCTCACCGCAACGGGACAGAGAAGCTTTCTTT
TRBD1 TRBJ1-2 TRBV2 once CASSGQGMIYGYTF TGTGCCAGCAGCGGACAGGGAATGATCTATGGCTACACCTTC
TRBD2 TRBJ2-3 TRBV5-1 NA CASSLAGTSAREYQDTQYF TGCGCCAGCAGCTTGGCCGGGACTAGCGCCCGGGAGTACCAAGATACGCAGTATTTT
TRBD1 TRBJ1-2 TRBV4-1 NA CASSQDPSGGFYGYTF TGCGCCAGCAGCCAAGATCCTTCAGGGGGCTTCTATGGCTACACCTTC
NA TRBJ2-7 TRBV27 NA CASSSTGAAAEQYF TGTGCCAGCAGTTCGACGGGAGCGGCGGCCGAGCAGTACTTC
NA TRBJ1-1 TRBV5-4 NA CASSHPGGPEAFF TGTGCCAGCAGCCACCCAGGTGGGCCTGAAGCTTTCTTT
TRBD1 TRBJ2-2 TRBV29-1 NA CSVADPGQGDPNTGELFF TGCAGCGTCGCTGACCCGGGACAGGGGGATCCGAACACCGGGGAGCTGTTTTTT
TRBD2 TRBJ2-3 TRBV7-7 NA CASSRGSGMADTQYF TGTGCTAGCAGCAGAGGGAGCGGGATGGCAGATACGCAGTATTTT
TRBD2 TRBJ2-3 TRBV27 NA CATSGGSWADTQYF TGTGCCACCTCCGGCGGGAGCTGGGCAGATACGCAGTATTTT
NA TRBJ1-1 TRBV19 NA CASSMGQTREAFF TGTGCCAGTAGTATGGGGCAGACTAGAGAAGCTTTCTTT
NA TRBJ2-3 TRBV10-2 once CASSATDRSTDTQYF TGCGCCAGCAGTGCCACAGATCGGTCCACAGATACGCAGTATTTT
NA TRBJ2-7 TRBV3-1/TRBV3-2 once CASSQGSLYEQYF TGTGCCAGCAGCCAAGGGAGTCTTTACGAGCAGTACTTC
NA TRBJ1-1 TRBV18 NA CASSPGQLTEAFF TGTGCCAGCTCACCTGGACAGCTCACTGAAGCTTTCTTT
NA TRBJ1-6 TRBV6-5 NA CASSYSIRGGSPLHF TGTGCCAGCAGTTACTCGATCAGGGGTGGTTCACCCCTCCACTTT
NA TRBJ2-7 TRBV10-2 NA CASSASRGGSYEQYF TGCGCCAGCAGTGCGAGCCGAGGAGGCTCCTACGAGCAGTACTTC
NA TRBJ1-1 TRBV28 NA CASTLSQGSRAFF TGTGCCAGCACCCTCAGCCAGGGTAGTCGAGCTTTCTTT
NA TRBJ1-5 TRBV7-2 NA CASSLAEGVGAVNQPQHF TGTGCCAGCAGCTTAGCAGAAGGGGTAGGTGCCGTCAATCAGCCCCAGCATTTT
TRBD2 TRBJ2-1 TRBV6-6 NA CASRTGLADPGFF TGTGCCAGCAGGACGGGACTAGCGGACCCTGGGTTCTTC
NA TRBJ1-3 TRBV16 NA CASSQQSSGNTIYF TGTGCCAGCAGCCAACAGTCTTCTGGAAACACCATATATTTT
TRBD2 TRBJ2-1 TRBV7-2 once CASSLVGGGWNEQFF TGTGCCAGCAGCTTAGTCGGGGGGGGCTGGAATGAGCAGTTCTTC
NA TRBJ2-6 TRBV10-3 NA CAISDVGGGAGANVLTF TGTGCCATCAGTGATGTGGGGGGAGGCGCTGGGGCCAACGTCCTGACTTTC
NA TRBJ2-7 TRBV20-1 NA CSAGGAVEQYF TGCAGTGCTGGGGGGGCGGTGGAGCAGTACTTC
NA TRBJ1-3 TRBV6-6 NA CASRTVETIYF TGTGCCAGCAGAACCGTAGAGACCATATATTTT
NA TRBJ2-2 TRBV7-9 NA CASSSVGGTGELFF TGTGCCAGCAGCTCCGTTGGGGGGACCGGGGAGCTGTTTTTT
TRBD2 TRBJ2-2 TRBV6-5 NA CASSSGGTGELFF TGTGCCAGCAGTTCGGGAGGCACCGGGGAGCTGTTTTTT
TRBD1 TRBJ1-2 TRBV9 NA CASSVEGDRGYGYTF TGTGCCAGCAGCGTTGAGGGCGACAGGGGCTATGGCTACACCTTC
NA TRBJ2-1 TRBV19 NA CASSPSGVSSYNEQFF TGTGCCAGTAGTCCCTCCGGGGTGAGCTCCTACAATGAGCAGTTCTTC
NA TRBJ2-3 TRBV4-1 NA CASSAGMGDTQYF TGCGCCAGCAGTGCGGGTATGGGAGATACGCAGTATTTT
TRBD1 TRBJ1-6 TRBV7-3 once CASSLNPGQVNSPLHF TGTGCCAGCAGCTTAAATCCGGGACAGGTTAATTCACCCCTCCACTTT
NA TRBJ1-5 TRBV10-2 NA CASRGTYSEPQHF TGCGCCAGCAGGGGGACTTACTCTGAGCCCCAGCATTTT
TRBD2 TRBJ2-2 TRBV9 few CASSVDGRAPGELFF TGTGCCAGCAGCGTAGACGGGAGGGCCCCCGGGGAGCTGTTTTTT
TRBD2 TRBJ2-3 TRBV10-3 once CAISDSGLATDTQYF TGTGCCATCAGTGATAGCGGACTAGCGACAGATACGCAGTATTTT